The source of this T cell receptor (beta chain) is a study of blood T cell repertoires in COVID-19. V shed 7 bases and J 0 bases; nucleotides not matched to a gene: 2. CDR1 and CDR2 from the germline V gene are KGHDR and SFDVKD. There are 13 residues in the CDR3. Libraries were prepared by immunoSEQ multiplex PCR; TCRdb keeps only in-frame clonotypes and omits some of them. The table lists over 80,000 clones, 79% of them singletons. This sequence originates from an elderly woman with active or convalescent COVID-19. The chain couples TRBV24-1 to TRBJ2-7; 7 bases are shared with TRBD1. Sequenced input: peripheral blood. The CDR3 DNA follows: TGTGCCACCAGCACAGGGGCCTCCTACGAGCAGTACTTC. Translation: CATSTGASYEQYF.